This section outlines one TCR beta chain sequence together with its context. CDR1 and CDR2 from the germline V gene are MGHRA and YSYEKL. The ends were cut back, 1 base at V and 1 base at J, with 14 bases in the middle. CDR3 length: 17 residues. These data belong to a study of OX40 agonist ivuxolimab in advanced cancers. Libraries were prepared by immunoSEQ multiplex PCR; TCRdb keeps only in-frame clonotypes and omits some of them. Among some 33,000 clones listed, roughly nine tenths were seen once. The specimen was CD4+ or CD8+ T cells sorted from blood, collected in a trial of the OX40 agonist ivuxolimab. The V gene is TRBV4-1, the J gene TRBJ2-1; either TRBD1 or TRBD2 may supply D (5 bases each). The sequence was obtained from an adult with an advanced solid tumor such as melanoma, head and neck, liver or kidney cancer. In DNA, the CDR3 is TGCGCCAGCAGCCAAGGTCAGGGCGGAGGATCCTACAATGAGCAGTTCTTC. Protein: CASSQGQGGGSYNEQFF.